A selection of T cell receptor beta chains follows, all from one sample in a study of blood T cell repertoires in COVID-19. Profiled with immunoSEQ multiplex PCR; TCRdb holds only in-frame clones, not every one. The table shows about 220,000 clones, with around 85% occurring only once. The sequenced sample consisted of peripheral blood. The receptor source for this set is a human donor in a cohort sampled during active COVID-19. The CDR3 runs from the conserved cysteine through the conserved F or W. Each record gives: J gene, V gene, CDR3 length, D gene, clone size, CDR3 protein. A D gene is named only where the DNA matches it firmly. Rows may omit the clone size; those that give it use once, few, many or a size class.

TRBJ1-2	TRBV5-1	16	TRBD1	few	CASSLEGGRGLGGYTF
TRBJ2-1	TRBV11-2	13	TRBD2	NA	CASSTTGGNEQFF
TRBJ1-5	TRBV6-1	17	TRBD1	NA	CASSERDRGLSNQPQHF
TRBJ1-6	TRBV6-1	15	NA	NA	CASSEPRGRNSPLHF
TRBJ1-1	TRBV6-4	14	TRBD1	NA	CASREDRGGTEAFF
TRBJ2-2	TRBV6-2/TRBV6-3	11	NA	once	CASSSLGELFF
TRBJ2-6	TRBV18	17	TRBD1	NA	CASSPKTGNPGANVLTF
TRBJ1-5	TRBV20-1	15	NA	NA	CSASVEAISNQPQHF
TRBJ1-1	TRBV29-1	14	NA	many	CSGSHGQSNTEAFF
TRBJ1-2	TRBV7-9	15	NA	NA	CASTRRGLQLYGYTF
TRBJ2-1	TRBV4-3	16	TRBD1	few	CASSQAGGTGGNEQFF
TRBJ2-5	TRBV5-1	14	TRBD1	NA	CASSLGRGRETQYF
TRBJ2-1	TRBV2	14	TRBD2	NA	CASSSGGSYNEQFF
TRBJ2-7	TRBV28	14	TRBD1	NA	CASSFWTGGIEQYF
TRBJ1-1	TRBV7-9	15	NA	NA	CASSLGRGLHTEAFF
TRBJ1-4	TRBV5-1	14	NA	NA	CASSLGGLNEKLFF
TRBJ1-1	TRBV7-2	13	NA	NA	CASSIDRGTEAFF
TRBJ1-3	TRBV2	15	NA	NA	CASSGERGSGNTIYF
TRBJ2-7	TRBV5-6	17	TRBD2	NA	CASSLEFRTSGSYEQYF
TRBJ1-1	TRBV11-3	15	NA	NA	CASSLSGDPNTEAFF
TRBJ2-7	TRBV9	13	NA	NA	CASSGSYSYEQYF
TRBJ1-1	TRBV6-6	14	NA	NA	CASSYSMANTEAFF
TRBJ1-3	TRBV14	14	NA	NA	CASSPGVRGNTIYF
TRBJ1-3	TRBV6-6	14	NA	NA	CASRGTLPGNTIYF
TRBJ2-1	TRBV5-6	15	TRBD2	NA	CASSPLRLAGSEQFF
TRBJ2-7	TRBV5-4	15	TRBD2	NA	CASSLGTSGTYEQYF
TRBJ1-3	TRBV20-1	11	NA	NA	CSAKQGNTIYF
TRBJ1-2	TRBV12-3/TRBV12-4	13	NA	few	CASSKQEGYGYTF
TRBJ2-7	TRBV6-2/TRBV6-3	13	NA	NA	CASRPDTSYEQYF
TRBJ2-7	TRBV24-1	12	NA	NA	CATSVQGGEQYF
TRBJ1-1	TRBV19	13	NA	NA	CASSITGRTEAFF
TRBJ1-1	TRBV19	14	NA	few	CASSGRGGNTEAFF
TRBJ1-1	TRBV19	13	NA	few	CASSLSMNTEAFF
TRBJ1-1	TRBV6-5	15	NA	NA	CASSYQDRMNTEAFF
TRBJ2-7	TRBV28	16	NA	NA	CASSPPLGQVHYEQYF